This note documents a single T cell receptor (beta chain) sequence. These data are taken from a study of blood T cell repertoires in COVID-19. Study as a whole: There were acute and convalescent COVID-19 samples, and they came from the United States, Italy and Spain. In each case, the material was cDNA or gDNA derived from T cells, B-cell-depleted T cells, or PBMCs.

Authors' analysis steps: Reference gene primer amplification yielded estimated nucleated cell counts. Sequencing used immunoSEQ multiplex PCR; TCRdb keeps in-frame clones, though not all of them. The V and J calls and the clone size are those of that table, but D and trimming were determined from the DNA. The sample holds tens of thousands of clones, less than 85% seen once. This CDR3 comprises 18 residues. Trimming took off 7 bases at V and 0 bases at J, with 18 bases between the two ends. Per germline, CDR1 KGHDR and CDR2 SFDVKD. This receptor was identified in a man older than 75 with acute or convalescent COVID-19. The sample taken for sequencing was peripheral blood. This sequence joins TRBV24-1 and TRBJ2-6; D remains ambiguous. The CDR3 is CATRRQLDEFSGANVLTF. In nucleotides, the CDR3 is TGTGCCACCAGGAGACAACTTGATGAATTCTCTGGGGCCAACGTCCTGACTTTC.